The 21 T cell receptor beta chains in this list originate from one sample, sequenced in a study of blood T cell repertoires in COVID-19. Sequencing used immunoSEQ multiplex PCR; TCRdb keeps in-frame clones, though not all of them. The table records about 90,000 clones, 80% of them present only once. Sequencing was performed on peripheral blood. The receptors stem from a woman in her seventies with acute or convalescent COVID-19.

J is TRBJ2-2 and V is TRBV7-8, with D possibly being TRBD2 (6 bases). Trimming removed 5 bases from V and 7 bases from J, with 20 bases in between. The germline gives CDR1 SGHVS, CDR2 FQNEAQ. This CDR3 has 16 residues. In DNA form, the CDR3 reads TGTGCCAGCAGCCCCCAGGCGGGAATAATCATCGGGGAGCTGTTTTTT. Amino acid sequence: CASSPQAGIIIGELFF. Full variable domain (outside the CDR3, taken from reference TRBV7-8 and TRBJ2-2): GAGVSQSPRYKVAKRGQDVALRCDPISGHVSLFWYQQALGQGPEFLTYFQNEAQLDKSGLPSDRFFAERPEGSVSTLKIQRTQQEDSAVYLCASSPQAGIIIGELFFGEGSRLTVL.

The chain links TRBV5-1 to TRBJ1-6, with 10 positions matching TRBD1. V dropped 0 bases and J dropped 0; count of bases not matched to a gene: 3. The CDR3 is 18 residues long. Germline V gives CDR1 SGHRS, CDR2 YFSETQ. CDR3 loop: CASSLDGTGASYNSPLHF. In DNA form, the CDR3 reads TGCGCCAGCAGCTTGGACGGGACAGGGGCCTCCTATAATTCACCCCTCCACTTT.

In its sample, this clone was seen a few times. The CDR3 nucleotides are TGTGCCAGCAGCACAGGACAGGTCCAAGAGACCCAGTACTTC. Residues: CASSTGQVQETQYF. The chain recombines TRBV11-2 with TRBJ2-5, with TRBD1 identical over 7 bases. The germline gives CDR1 SGHAT, CDR2 FQNNGV. The CDR3 runs to 14 residues. The V and J ends lost 5 bases and 1 base, in that order; junction bases with no gene match: 4.

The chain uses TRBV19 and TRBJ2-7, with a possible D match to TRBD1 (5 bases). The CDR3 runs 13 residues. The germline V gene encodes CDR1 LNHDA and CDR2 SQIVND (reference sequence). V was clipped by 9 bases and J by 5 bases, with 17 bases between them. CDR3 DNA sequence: TGTGCCAGAGACAGCCGATCTCCTAACGAGCAGTACTTC. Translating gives CARDSRSPNEQYF. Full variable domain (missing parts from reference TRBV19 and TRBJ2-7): DGGITQSPKYLFRKEGQNVTLSCEQNLNHDAMYWYRQDPGQGLRLIYYSQIVNDFQKGDIAEGYSVSREKKESFPLTVTSAQKNPTAFYLCARDSRSPNEQYFGPGTRLTVT.

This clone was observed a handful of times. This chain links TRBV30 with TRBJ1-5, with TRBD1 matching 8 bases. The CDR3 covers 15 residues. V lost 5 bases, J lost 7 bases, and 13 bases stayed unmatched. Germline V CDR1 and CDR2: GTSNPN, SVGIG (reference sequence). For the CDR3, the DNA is TGTGCCTGGGCTCAAACCGGACAGGGTTGGCAGCCCCAGCATTTT. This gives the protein CAWAQTGQGWQPQHF.

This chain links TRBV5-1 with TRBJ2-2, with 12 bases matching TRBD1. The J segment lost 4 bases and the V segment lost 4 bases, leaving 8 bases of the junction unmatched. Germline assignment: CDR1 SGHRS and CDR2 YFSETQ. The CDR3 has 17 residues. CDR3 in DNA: TGCGCCAGCAGCCTGGGGACAGGGGGCGGGGGCACCGGGGAGCTGTTTTTT. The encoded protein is CASSLGTGGGGTGELFF.

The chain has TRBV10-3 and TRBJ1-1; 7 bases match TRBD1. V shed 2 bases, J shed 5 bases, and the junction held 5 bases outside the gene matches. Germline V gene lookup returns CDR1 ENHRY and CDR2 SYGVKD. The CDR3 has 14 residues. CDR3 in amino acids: CAISERGQETEAFF. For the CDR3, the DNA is TGTGCCATCAGTGAGCGAGGACAGGAGACTGAAGCTTTCTTT.

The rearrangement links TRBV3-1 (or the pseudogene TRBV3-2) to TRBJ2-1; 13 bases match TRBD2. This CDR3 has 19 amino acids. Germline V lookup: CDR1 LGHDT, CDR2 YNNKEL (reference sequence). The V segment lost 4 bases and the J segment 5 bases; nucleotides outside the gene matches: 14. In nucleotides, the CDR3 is TGTGCCAGCAGCCGCCCCGGGACTAGCGGGAAGGGTAAGAACAATGAGCAGTTCTTC. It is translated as CASSRPGTSGKGKNNEQFF.

The CDR3 loop is CAWSQGNQPQHF. CDR3 bases: TGTGCCTGGAGTCAGGGCAATCAGCCCCAGCATTTT. V is TRBV30 and J is TRBJ1-5; D gene unclear. Germline CDR1 is GTSNPN and CDR2 is SVGIG (reference sequence). The CDR3 length is 12 residues. The germline V and J ends were trimmed by 2 bases and 2 bases, with 4 bases remaining between them.

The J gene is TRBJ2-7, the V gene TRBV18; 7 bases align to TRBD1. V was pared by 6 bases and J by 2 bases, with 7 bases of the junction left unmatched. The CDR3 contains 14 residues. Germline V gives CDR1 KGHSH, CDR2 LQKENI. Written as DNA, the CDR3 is TGTGCCAGCTCTGTGACAGGGACAACCTACGAGCAGTACTTC. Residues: CASSVTGTTYEQYF.

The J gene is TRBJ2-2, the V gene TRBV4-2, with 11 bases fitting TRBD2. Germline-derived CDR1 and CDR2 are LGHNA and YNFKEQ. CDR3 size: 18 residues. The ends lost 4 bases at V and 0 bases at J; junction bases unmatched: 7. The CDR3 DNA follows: TGTGCCAGCAGCCTACAAGCTAGCGGGAGGACGAACACCGGGGAGCTGTTTTTT. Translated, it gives CASSLQASGRTNTGELFF.

CDR3 amino acids: CASSTSGMNEQFF. In DNA, the CDR3 is TGCGCCAGCAGCACTAGCGGGATGAATGAGCAGTTCTTC. The chain employs TRBV5-1 and TRBJ2-1; 10 bases are shared with TRBD2. J lost 7 bases, V lost 4 bases, and 2 bases had no gene match. The CDR3 is 13 residues long. The germline CDR1 and CDR2 sequences are SGHRS and YFSETQ.

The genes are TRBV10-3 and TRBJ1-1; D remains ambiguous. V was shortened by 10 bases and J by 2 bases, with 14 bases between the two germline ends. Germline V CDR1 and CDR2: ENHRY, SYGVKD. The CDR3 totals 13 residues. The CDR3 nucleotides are TGTGCCACCAGCAACGGAGCAAACACTGAAGCTTTCTTT. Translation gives CATSNGANTEAFF.

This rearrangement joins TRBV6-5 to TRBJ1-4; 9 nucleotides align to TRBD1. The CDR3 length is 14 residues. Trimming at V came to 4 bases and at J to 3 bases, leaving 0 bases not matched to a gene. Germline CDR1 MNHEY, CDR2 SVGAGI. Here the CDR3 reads CASSWDRANEKLFF. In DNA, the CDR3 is TGTGCCAGCAGTTGGGACAGGGCTAATGAAAAACTGTTTTTT.

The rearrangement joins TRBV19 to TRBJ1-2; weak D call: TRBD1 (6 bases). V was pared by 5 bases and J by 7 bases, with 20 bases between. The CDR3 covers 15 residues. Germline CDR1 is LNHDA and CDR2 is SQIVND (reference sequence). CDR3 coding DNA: TGTGCCAGTAGTGCCTTTCGGACAGCCGCGTTTGGCTACACCTTC. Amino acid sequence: CASSAFRTAAFGYTF.

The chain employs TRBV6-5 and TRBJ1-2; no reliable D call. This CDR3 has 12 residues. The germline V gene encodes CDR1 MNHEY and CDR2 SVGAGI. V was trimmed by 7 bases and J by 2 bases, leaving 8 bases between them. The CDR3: CASTSSNYGYTF. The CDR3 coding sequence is TGTGCCAGCACTAGTTCGAACTATGGCTACACCTTC.

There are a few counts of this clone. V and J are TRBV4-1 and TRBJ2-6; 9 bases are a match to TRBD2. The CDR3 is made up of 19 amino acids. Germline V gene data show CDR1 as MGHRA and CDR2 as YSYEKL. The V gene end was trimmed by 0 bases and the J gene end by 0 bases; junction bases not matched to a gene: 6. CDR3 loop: CASSQDRSGGNSGANVLTF. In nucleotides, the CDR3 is TGCGCCAGCAGCCAAGATCGTAGCGGGGGAAACTCTGGGGCCAACGTCCTGACTTTC.

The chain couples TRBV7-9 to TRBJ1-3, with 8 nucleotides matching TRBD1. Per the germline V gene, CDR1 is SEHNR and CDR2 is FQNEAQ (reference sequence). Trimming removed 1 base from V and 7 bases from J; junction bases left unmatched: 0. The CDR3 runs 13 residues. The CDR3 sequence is CASSLGQGNTIYF. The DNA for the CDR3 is TGTGCCAGCAGCTTAGGACAGGGGAACACCATATATTTT.

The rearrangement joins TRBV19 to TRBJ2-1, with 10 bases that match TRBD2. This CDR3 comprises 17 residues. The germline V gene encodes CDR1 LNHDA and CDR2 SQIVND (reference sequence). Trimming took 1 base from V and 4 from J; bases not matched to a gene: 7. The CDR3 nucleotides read TGTGCCAGTAGTATAGGGAGCGGGGGGGCCTTTTACAATGAGCAGTTCTTC. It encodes CASSIGSGGAFYNEQFF.

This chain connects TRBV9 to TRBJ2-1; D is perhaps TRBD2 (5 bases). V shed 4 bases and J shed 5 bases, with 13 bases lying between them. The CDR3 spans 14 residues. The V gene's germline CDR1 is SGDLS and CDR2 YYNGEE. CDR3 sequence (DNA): TGTGCCAGCAGCTTCCAGGAGGCACACAATGAGCAGTTCTTC. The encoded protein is CASSFQEAHNEQFF.

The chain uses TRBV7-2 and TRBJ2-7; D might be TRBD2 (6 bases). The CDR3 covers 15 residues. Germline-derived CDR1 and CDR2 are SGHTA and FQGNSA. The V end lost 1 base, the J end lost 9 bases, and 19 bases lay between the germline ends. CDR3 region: CASSLVAATDLRQYF. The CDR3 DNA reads TGTGCCAGCAGCTTAGTAGCGGCGACCGATTTACGGCAGTACTTC.